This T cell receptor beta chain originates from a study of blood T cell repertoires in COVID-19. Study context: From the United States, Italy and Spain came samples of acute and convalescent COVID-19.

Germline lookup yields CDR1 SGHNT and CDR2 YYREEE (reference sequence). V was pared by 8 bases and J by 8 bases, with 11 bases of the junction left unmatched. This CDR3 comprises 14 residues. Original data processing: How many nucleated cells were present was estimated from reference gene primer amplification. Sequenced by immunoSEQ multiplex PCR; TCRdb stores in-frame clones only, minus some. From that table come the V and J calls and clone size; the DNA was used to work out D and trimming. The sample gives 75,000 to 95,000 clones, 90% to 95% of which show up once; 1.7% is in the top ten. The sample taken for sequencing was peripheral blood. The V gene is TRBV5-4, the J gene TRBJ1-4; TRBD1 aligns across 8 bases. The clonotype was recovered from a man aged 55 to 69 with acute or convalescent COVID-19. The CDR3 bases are TGTGCCAGTCGTTCCGGGACAGGAGGAGAAAAACTGTTTTTT. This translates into CASRSGTGGEKLFF.